Below, 21 T cell receptor beta chains from the same sample are listed, as sequenced in a study of brain T cells in children with intractable seizures. The protocol was immunoSEQ multiplex PCR, while the TCRdb copy is restricted to in-frame clones and leaves out a portion. The data show some 64,000 clones, approximately 94% seen once. Material: peripheral blood, obtained at surgery. The receptors here all came from a boy less than two years old with focal cortical dysplasia and intractable seizures.

The CDR3 sequence is CASSLVLDGYNEQFF. The CDR3 DNA sequence: TGTGCCAGCAGCTTAGTACTAGATGGATACAATGAGCAGTTCTTC. The chain uses TRBV13 and TRBJ2-1; perhaps TRBD2 as D (5 bases). Germline V gene data show CDR1 as PRHDT and CDR2 as FYEKMQ (reference sequence). CDR3 length: 15 amino acids. V was pared by 1 base and J by 4 bases, with 11 bases between.

V usage is TRBV14 and J usage is TRBJ2-3; tentatively, D is TRBD1 or TRBD2 (5 bases each). V was clipped by 3 bases and J by 6 bases, with 16 bases between them. Germline CDR1 and CDR2: SGHDN and FVKESK. This CDR3 is 15 amino acids long. This CDR3 is CASSHEGKGRDTQYF. The CDR3 DNA follows: TGTGCCAGCAGCCATGAGGGGAAGGGAAGGGATACGCAGTATTTT.

The J gene is TRBJ1-4, the V gene TRBV15; D remains unclear. This CDR3 has 15 amino acids. V lost 1 base and J lost 8, with 14 bases in between. Germline assignment: CDR1 LNHNV and CDR2 YYDKDF (reference sequence). CDR3 amino acids: CATSRVHPSGEKLFF. The CDR3 DNA sequence: TGTGCCACCAGCAGAGTCCACCCCTCAGGCGAAAAACTGTTTTTT.

The chain carries TRBV15 and TRBJ2-1; D is unresolved. Germline values: CDR1 LNHNV, CDR2 YYDKDF (reference sequence). The CDR3 has 14 amino acids. V gave up 0 bases and J gave up 7 bases, with 10 bases separating them. The CDR3 loop is CATSRDLSPNEQFF. For the CDR3, the DNA is TGTGCCACCAGCAGAGATTTAAGCCCTAATGAGCAGTTCTTC.

The V gene is TRBV19, the J gene TRBJ1-1; D is undetermined. CDR3 length: 13 residues. CDR1 and CDR2 (germline): LNHDA, SQIVND (reference sequence). The V end was cut by 0 bases, the J end by 1 base, with 3 bases between. The DNA for the CDR3 is TGTGCCAGTAGTATAGAGAAGAACACTGAAGCTTTCTTT. Residues: CASSIEKNTEAFF.

The chain links TRBV4-1 to TRBJ2-3; 7 nucleotides match TRBD2. The CDR3 sequence is 18 residues long. With V trimmed by 4 bases and J by 3 bases, 16 bases remained unmatched. The V gene's germline CDR1 is MGHRA and CDR2 YSYEKL. The CDR3 region has the DNA TGCGCCAGCAGCCGCTATCCCCCTTTAGGCGGGGGTACAGATACGCAGTATTTT. This encodes CASSRYPPLGGGTDTQYF.

This chain uses TRBV12-3 or TRBV12-4 with TRBJ1-2; possibly TRBD1 for D (6 bases). Trimming took 5 bases from V and 7 from J, leaving 14 bases between them. This CDR3 is 13 amino acids long. The CDR3 nucleotides are TGTGCCAGCAGTAGCTTGACAGGCTCTGGCTACACCTTC. This encodes CASSSLTGSGYTF.

V and J are TRBV14 and TRBJ1-4; weak D call: TRBD1 (5 bases). This CDR3 region has 14 residues. The V end was cut by 0 bases, the J end by 5 bases, with 7 bases between. Germline-derived CDR1 and CDR2 are SGHDN and FVKESK. Written as DNA, the CDR3 is TGTGCCAGCAGCCAAGACAGGGCCAATGAAAAACTGTTTTTT. Translating gives CASSQDRANEKLFF.

The V call is TRBV4-2, the J call TRBJ2-3; the match to TRBD2 covers 11 bases. Trimming cost V 7 bases and J 4 bases; bases outside gene matches: 7. Per the germline V gene, CDR1 is LGHNA and CDR2 is YNFKEQ. The CDR3 runs to 15 residues. CDR3 in DNA: TGTGCCAGCACCCTACTAGCGGGAGCCGCAGATACGCAGTATTTT. It translates to CASTLLAGAADTQYF.

The J gene is TRBJ2-1, the V gene TRBV27; D unresolved. Germline V gives CDR1 MNHEY, CDR2 SMNVEV (reference sequence). The V end was cut by 2 bases, the J end by 3 bases, with 2 bases between. The CDR3 is 12 residues long. Here the CDR3 DNA reads TGTGCCAGCAGTTTAGACTACAATGAGCAGTTCTTC. Amino acids: CASSLDYNEQFF.

This chain joins TRBV7-2 and TRBJ2-5, with 9 bases identical to TRBD2. Germline values: CDR1 SGHTA, CDR2 FQGNSA. CDR3 length equals 14 residues. J gave up 3 bases and V 1 base, and 0 bases lay outside the gene matches. This chain's CDR3 is CASSLVAGEETQYF. CDR3 DNA sequence: TGTGCCAGCAGCTTAGTAGCGGGAGAAGAGACCCAGTACTTC. Full variable domain (remainder filled in from reference TRBV7-2 and TRBJ2-5): GAGVSQSPSNKVTEKGKDVELRCDPISGHTALYWYRQSLGQGLEFLIYFQGNSAPDKSGLPSDRFSAERTGGSVSTLTIQRTQQEDSAVYLCASSLVAGEETQYFGPGTRLLVL.

V and J are TRBV12-3 or TRBV12-4 and TRBJ1-1, with unresolved D. CDR3 length: 11 residues. V lost 6 bases, J lost 1 base, and 3 bases lay in between. The CDR3 nucleotides read TGTGCCAGCAGACAGAACACTGAAGCTTTCTTT. Translation gives CASRQNTEAFF.

This chain uses TRBV4-3 with TRBJ2-1; perhaps TRBD1 as D (5 bases). CDR1 and CDR2 from the germline V gene are LGHNA and YSLEER. Deletions cut 0 bases from V and 5 bases from J, with 14 bases between. This CDR3 contains 16 residues. This CDR3 is CASSQEGRLPNNEQFF. The CDR3 bases are TGCGCCAGCAGCCAAGAGGGGCGTCTTCCTAACAATGAGCAGTTCTTC.

This chain connects TRBV5-3 to TRBJ1-6; the D is unclear. TRBV5-3 is reported as an ORF; its role is uncertain. Trimming stripped 0 bases from V and 11 bases from J, with 12 bases between. The CDR3 covers 14 residues. CDR3 amino acids: CARSLEQRWPPLHF. The CDR3 DNA follows: TGTGCCAGAAGCTTGGAGCAGAGGTGGCCACCCCTCCACTTT.

The genes are TRBV7-6 and TRBJ1-6; D not certain. CDR3 length: 13 amino acids. The V gene lost 6 bases and the J gene lost 8 bases, with 11 bases spanning the gap. The germline V gene has CDR1 SGHVS and CDR2 FNYEAQ. The DNA of the CDR3 is TGTGCCAGCAGTTCAAGGATGGATTCACCCCTCCACTTT. Amino acids: CASSSRMDSPLHF.

This rearrangement joins TRBV6-1 to TRBJ1-1; 10 nucleotides agree with TRBD1. Germline values: CDR1 MNHNS, CDR2 SASEGT. V was pared by 6 bases and J by 1 base, with 5 bases of the junction left unmatched. This CDR3 region has 15 residues. The CDR3 bases are TGTGCCAGCAGCGACAGGGGGCGAAGGAACACTGAAGCTTTCTTT. It specifies CASSDRGRRNTEAFF.

This chain uses TRBV18 with TRBJ2-7, with TRBD1 matching 9 bases. Germline CDR1 is KGHSH and CDR2 is LQKENI. Trimming took 3 bases from V and 6 from J; bases not matched to a gene: 6. This CDR3 spans 14 amino acids. CDR3 sequence (DNA): TGTGCCAGCTCACCGACCGGGACAGGGCCCGAGCAGTACTTC. Its protein product is CASSPTGTGPEQYF.

The chain uses TRBV2 and TRBJ2-1; D gene uncertain. Germline CDR1 SNHLY, CDR2 FYNNEI. The germline V and J ends were trimmed by 7 bases and 4 bases, with 8 bases remaining between them. The CDR3 length is 12 residues. CDR3 region: CASNMGYNEQFF. The CDR3 coding sequence is TGTGCCAGCAATATGGGTTACAATGAGCAGTTCTTC.

The chain is built from TRBV28 and TRBJ2-1; D call uncertain. V was shortened by 2 bases and J by 10 bases, with 9 bases between the two germline ends. CDR3 length: 12 residues. Per the germline V gene, CDR1 is MDHEN and CDR2 is SYDVKM. The CDR3 loop is CASSLPGMEQFF. The CDR3 DNA reads as TGTGCCAGCAGTTTACCCGGTATGGAGCAGTTCTTC.

This chain connects TRBV11-2 to TRBJ2-7, with TRBD1 matching over 8 bases. Trimming removed 7 bases from V and 1 base from J; junction bases left unmatched: 9. This CDR3 contains 15 residues. From germline, CDR1 is SGHAT and CDR2 FQNNGV. Here the CDR3 DNA reads TGTGCCAGCACCATCGACAGGGGACCGTCCTACGAGCAGTACTTC. Translating it yields CASTIDRGPSYEQYF.

The chain combines TRBV5-3 with TRBJ1-5; tentatively, D is TRBD1 (5 bases). TRBV5-3 is placed among ORFs of uncertain function. The CDR3 consists of 14 residues. V lost 1 base and J 5 bases, leaving 10 bases between the germline ends. The CDR3 DNA is TGTGCCAGAAGCTTGTCCTCGGGGCATCAGCCCCAGCATTTT. This translates into CARSLSSGHQPQHF.